Detailed here is one TCR beta chain. The CDR3 loop spans 14 amino acids. Germline CDR1 MGHDK, CDR2 SYGVNS. V dropped 6 bases and J dropped 0 bases, with 10 bases sitting between them. This sample is part of a study of T cells in narcolepsy. The method was immunoSEQ multiplex PCR; TCRdb's version includes in-frame clones alone and lacks a portion of them. This sample has tens of thousands of clones, with 79% found just once. The sample was memory (CD45RA-) CD4+ T cells from blood. This TCR was sampled from a human donor in good health. The rearrangement joins TRBV25-1 to TRBJ2-3, with D tentatively TRBD1 (5 bases). The CDR3 DNA is TGTGCCAGCAGACCTAGGACAAGCACAGATACGCAGTATTTT. It yields the protein CASRPRTSTDTQYF. Filled out from reference TRBV25-1 and TRBJ2-3, the complete variable domain reads EADIYQTPRYLVIGTGKKITLECSQTMGHDKMYWYQQDPGMELHLIHYSYGVNSTEKGDLSSESTVSRIRTEHFPLTLESARPSHTSQYLCASRPRTSTDTQYFGPGTRLTVL.